This TCR beta chain was captured by sequencing in a study of blood T cell repertoires in COVID-19. Across the study: The study drew acute and convalescent COVID-19 samples from the United States, Italy and Spain. The cDNA or gDNA used as material had been derived from T cells, B-cell-depleted T cells, or PBMCs.

Using immunoSEQ multiplex PCR, the repertoire was profiled, and TCRdb retains in-frame clones only, with some absent. The sample has 200,000 to 250,000 clones, about 87% seen once. The cohort comprised adults aged about 18 to 100 years residing in around 25 US areas. Participants' own reports of clinical history determined their cohort assignment. V was pared by 1 base and J by 3 bases, with 1 base of the junction left unmatched. The CDR3 loop spans 15 amino acids. The germline V gene encodes CDR1 SGHAT and CDR2 FQNNGV. This rearrangement joins TRBV11-2 to TRBJ2-2; 8 bases line up with TRBD2. Sequencing input: PBMCs or T cells enriched from blood (not recorded which). The receptor's source is a woman in her thirties who had been exposed to COVID-19. The CDR3 DNA reads TGTGCCAGCAGCTTAGCTAGCGGGTACACCGGGGAGCTGTTTTTT. Amino acid sequence: CASSLASGYTGELFF.